Listed below are T cell receptor beta chains from one sample, sequenced in a study of CD8+ T cells in alopecia areata. Assay: immunoSEQ multiplex PCR; the TCRdb copy retains only in-frame clones and omits some. In the table there are 250,000 to 300,000 clones, over 45% of which are singletons. Sequenced here: CD4+ T cells sorted from blood, sampled at week 24, from a patient treated with tofacitinib. The source of these receptors is a human donor with alopecia areata. CDR3s include the opening cysteine and the closing phenylalanine or tryptophan. Fields, in order: V gene, D gene, clone size, J gene, CDR3 DNA, CDR3 protein. D genes are given only for firm matches. The listing skips clone size in some rows; elsewhere it reads once, few, many or a size class.

TRBV30	TRBD1	NA	TRBJ2-5	TGTGCCTGGAGCCTCGGGACAGGCATTTCAGAGACCCAGTACTTC	CAWSLGTGISETQYF
TRBV29-1	TRBD1	NA	TRBJ1-1	TGCAGCGTCCGGGACAGTACTGAAGCTTTCTTT	CSVRDSTEAFF
TRBV7-2	NA	few	TRBJ2-4	TGTGCCAGCAGCCCCCGGTGGACCCTAGCCAAAAACATTCAGTACTTC	CASSPRWTLAKNIQYF
TRBV10-3	NA	NA	TRBJ2-7	TGTGCCATCAGTGAAGACAGACACTACGAGCAGTACTTC	CAISEDRHYEQYF
TRBV29-1	NA	NA	TRBJ2-5	TGCAGCGTTGATCCAAACCAAGAGACCCAGTACTTC	CSVDPNQETQYF
TRBV6-5	NA	NA	TRBJ2-7	TGTGCCAGCAGTTACCGGGACCAAGGGACCTACGAGCAGTACTTC	CASSYRDQGTYEQYF
TRBV7-9	TRBD1	NA	TRBJ1-6	TGTGCCAGCAGCTTAACCACAGGGGTGAGCTCCTATAATTCACCCCTCCACTTT	CASSLTTGVSSYNSPLHF
TRBV29-1	NA	NA	TRBJ2-7	TGCAGCGTTGAAGGCAGCTACGAGCAGTACTTC	CSVEGSYEQYF
TRBV7-9	NA	NA	TRBJ1-6	TGTGCCAGCAGCTTAGAACGGGGAGGGGATTCACCCCTCCACTTT	CASSLERGGDSPLHF
TRBV7-2	NA	few	TRBJ2-2	TGTGCCAGCAGCTTAGCGAGGGTTGGCGGGGAGCTGTTTTTT	CASSLARVGGELFF
TRBV7-9	NA	many	TRBJ1-1	TGTGCCAGCACCTTTACAGGGCTTAACGCTGAAGCTTTCTTT	CASTFTGLNAEAFF
TRBV7-9	NA	few	TRBJ1-4	TGTGCCAGCAGCCCCGGGCGAGGGACTAATGAAAAACTGTTTTTT	CASSPGRGTNEKLFF
TRBV6-6	NA	few	TRBJ2-2	TGTGCCAGCGGTCCGGGACGGCCTAGGGACACCGGGGAGCTGTTTTTT	CASGPGRPRDTGELFF
TRBV4-1	NA	NA	TRBJ1-2	TGCGCCAGCAGCCAAACGACGCCGGAGGTGGGTGGCTACACCTTC	CASSQTTPEVGGYTF
TRBV30	TRBD1	NA	TRBJ1-4	TGTGCCTGGAGTGTATCGGGACAGGGACAAAAACTGTTTTTT	CAWSVSGQGQKLFF
TRBV7-3	NA	few	TRBJ2-5	TGTGCCAGCAGCCCGGGGGCACGGGAGACCCAGTACTTC	CASSPGARETQYF
TRBV30	NA	NA	TRBJ2-6	TGTGCCTGGAGCGGACGGATCCTCTCTGGGGCCAACGTCCTGACTTTC	CAWSGRILSGANVLTF
TRBV2	TRBD2	NA	TRBJ2-1	TGTGCCAGGACTAGCGGGGGGAATGAGCAGTTCTTC	CARTSGGNEQFF
TRBV7-9	NA	NA	TRBJ2-7	TGTGCCAGCAGCTACACACAGGGCTCCTACGAGCAGTACTTC	CASSYTQGSYEQYF
TRBV7-2	NA	many	TRBJ2-5	TGTGCCAGCAGCCCTAGCGTCGAGACCCAGTACTTC	CASSPSVETQYF
TRBV29-1	NA	NA	TRBJ1-2	TGCAGCGTTGTTAGCCTCTATGGCTACACCTTC	CSVVSLYGYTF
TRBV27	NA	NA	TRBJ2-3	TGTGCCAGCAGTAACTCTTACACAGATACGCAGTATTTT	CASSNSYTDTQYF
TRBV2	NA	NA	TRBJ2-7	TGTGCCAGCAAGGGCACACAGTACGAGCAGTACTTC	CASKGTQYEQYF
TRBV6-5	NA	few	TRBJ2-4	TGTGCCAGCAGTTACGGGGTGGCCAAAAACATTCAGTACTTC	CASSYGVAKNIQYF
TRBV7-2	TRBD1	NA	TRBJ1-2	TGTGCCAGCAGCCGACCTACAAGGGACAGGCCCTTATATGGCTACACCTTC	CASSRPTRDRPLYGYTF
TRBV29-1	TRBD2	NA	TRBJ2-1	TGCAGCATCGGGACTAGCGCTTACAATGAGCAGTTCTTC	CSIGTSAYNEQFF
TRBV30	NA	NA	TRBJ1-2	TGTGCCTGGAGTCTTGGACAGTCCTATGGCTACACCTTC	CAWSLGQSYGYTF
TRBV5-1	TRBD2	once	TRBJ2-1	TGCGCCAGCAGCAGGCTAGCGGGGGCCTACAATGAGCAGTTCTTC	CASSRLAGAYNEQFF
TRBV28	NA	NA	TRBJ1-5	TGTGCCAGCAGTTTCGCATTAAATCAGCCCCAGCATTTT	CASSFALNQPQHF
TRBV30	NA	NA	TRBJ1-2	TGTGCCTGGAGTGTAAACGATTATGGCTACACCTTC	CAWSVNDYGYTF
TRBV7-9	NA	NA	TRBJ1-1	TGTGCCAGCAGCTTCACATCTGACACTGAAGCTTTCTTT	CASSFTSDTEAFF
TRBV6-5	NA	NA	TRBJ1-6	TGTGCCAGCAGTTACGATCCTAATTCACCCCTCCACTTT	CASSYDPNSPLHF
TRBV30	NA	few	TRBJ2-5	TGTGCCTGGCGGGGGTCAGAGACCCAGTACTTC	CAWRGSETQYF
TRBV11-2	TRBD2	many	TRBJ2-2	TGTGCCAGCAGCTCCGGACTAGCGGAGGGCACCGGGGAGCTGTTTTTT	CASSSGLAEGTGELFF
TRBV29-1	TRBD1	few	TRBJ2-5	TGCAGCGTTGACGGACAGGTTCAGACCCAGTACTTC	CSVDGQVQTQYF
TRBV5-6	TRBD1	NA	TRBJ2-7	TGTGCCAGCAGCTTCTTCGGCAGGGGGCTATACGAGCAGTACTTC	CASSFFGRGLYEQYF
TRBV30	NA	NA	TRBJ2-7	TGTGCCTGGAGCACAGCCTACGAGCAGTACTTC	CAWSTAYEQYF
TRBV28	NA	few	TRBJ2-7	TGTGCCAGTTTGCGGTCGGATACCTACGAGCAGTACTTC	CASLRSDTYEQYF